This T cell receptor (beta chain) is from a study of blood T cell repertoires in COVID-19. Authors' analysis steps: From reference gene primer amplification, estimates of nucleated cell counts were derived. The data were produced by immunoSEQ multiplex PCR, yet TCRdb's version contains in-frame clones alone and is incomplete. From that table come the V and J calls and clone size; the DNA was used to work out D and trimming. The table has 400,000 to 500,000 clones, approximately 90% seen once. J lost 7 bases, V lost 5 bases, and 3 bases had no gene match. This CDR3 spans 14 amino acids. Germline assignment: CDR1 KGHSH and CDR2 LQKENI.

Input material: PBMCs or T cells enriched from blood (not recorded which). The chain joins TRBV18 to TRBJ1-6, with 9 bases that match TRBD1. The receptor was isolated from a woman aged 18-35 years who had been exposed to COVID-19. The CDR3 sequence is CASSTDRGNSPLHF. The CDR3, as DNA: TGTGCCAGCTCAACGGACAGGGGCAATTCACCCCTCCACTTT.